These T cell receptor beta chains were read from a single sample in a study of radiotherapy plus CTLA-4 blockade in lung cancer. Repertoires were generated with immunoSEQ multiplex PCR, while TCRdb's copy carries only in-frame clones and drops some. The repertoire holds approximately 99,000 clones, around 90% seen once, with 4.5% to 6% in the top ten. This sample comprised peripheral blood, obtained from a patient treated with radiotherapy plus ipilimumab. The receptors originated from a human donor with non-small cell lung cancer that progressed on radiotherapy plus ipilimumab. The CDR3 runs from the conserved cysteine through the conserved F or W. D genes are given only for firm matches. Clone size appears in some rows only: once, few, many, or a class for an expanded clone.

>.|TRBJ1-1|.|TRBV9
CASSVVTNTEAFF
TGTGCCAGCAGCGTAGTCACCAACACTGAAGCTTTCTTT
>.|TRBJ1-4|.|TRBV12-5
CASGGARANEKLFF
TGTGCTAGTGGTGGGGCCAGGGCCAATGAAAAACTGTTTTTT
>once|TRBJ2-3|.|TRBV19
CASRNPGRERGTQYF
TGTGCCAGTAGGAATCCGGGGCGGGAAAGAGGTACGCAGTATTTT
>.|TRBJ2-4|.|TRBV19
CASRDVGLAKNIQYF
TGTGCCAGTAGGGACGTAGGTTTAGCCAAAAACATTCAGTACTTC
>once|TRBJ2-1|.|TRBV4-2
CATTIGGNNEQFF
TGTGCCACTACAATAGGGGGGAACAATGAGCAGTTCTTC
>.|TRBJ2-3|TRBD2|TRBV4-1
CASSHGLGLADPNTDTQYF
TGCGCCAGCAGCCACGGTCTAGGACTAGCAGACCCAAACACAGATACGCAGTATTTT
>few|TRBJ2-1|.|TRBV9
CASSVPRGELFSEQFF
TGTGCCAGCAGCGTACCTAGGGGGGAGCTTTTTAGTGAGCAGTTCTTC
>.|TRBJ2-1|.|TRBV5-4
CASSLAIGGVDEQFF
TGTGCCAGCAGCTTGGCGATCGGGGGTGTGGATGAGCAGTTCTTC
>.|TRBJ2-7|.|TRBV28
CASSKNYEQYF
TGTGCCAGCAGTAAGAACTACGAGCAGTACTTC
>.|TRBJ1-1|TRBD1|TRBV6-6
CASRTGTGATEAFF
TGTGCCAGCAGAACCGGGACAGGGGCCACTGAAGCTTTCTTT
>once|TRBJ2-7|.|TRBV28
CASREQREAYEQYF
TGTGCCAGCAGAGAACAGAGGGAGGCCTACGAGCAGTACTTC
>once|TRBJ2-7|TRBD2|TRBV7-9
CASSHTGLAYEQYF
TGTGCCAGCAGCCACACGGGACTAGCGTACGAGCAGTACTTC
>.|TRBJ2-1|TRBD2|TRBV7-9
CASSLAAAGEYNEQFF
TGTGCCAGCAGCTTAGCCGCAGCGGGGGAATACAATGAGCAGTTCTTC
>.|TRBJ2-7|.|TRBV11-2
CASSLGGGATYEQYF
TGTGCCAGCAGCTTAGGAGGCGGAGCAACCTACGAGCAGTACTTC
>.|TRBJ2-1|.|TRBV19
CASSIGRRVPEQFF
TGTGCCAGTAGTATAGGACGACGGGTTCCTGAGCAGTTCTTC
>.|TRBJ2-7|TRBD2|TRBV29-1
CSVGGPGLANSYEQYF
TGCAGCGTTGGAGGACCGGGACTAGCGAACTCCTACGAGCAGTACTTC
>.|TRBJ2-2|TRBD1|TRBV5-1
CASSLGDRVPIPGELFF
TGCGCCAGCAGCTTGGGGGACAGGGTACCTATCCCAGGGGAGCTGTTTTTT
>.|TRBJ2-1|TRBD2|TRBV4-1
CASSRVLTSGTEQFF
TGCGCCAGCAGCCGGGTACTGACTAGCGGTACTGAGCAGTTCTTC
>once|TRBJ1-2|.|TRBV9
CASSVAGGPPVF
TGTGCCAGCAGCGTAGCGGGGGGACCTCCAGTCTTC
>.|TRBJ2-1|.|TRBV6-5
CASSYSTGGAYNEQFF
TGTGCCAGCAGTTACTCCACAGGGGGGGCCTACAATGAGCAGTTCTTC
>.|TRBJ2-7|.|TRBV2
CASSGARGNEQYF
TGTGCCAGCAGTGGCGCCAGGGGAAACGAGCAGTACTTC
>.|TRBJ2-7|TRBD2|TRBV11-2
CASSPRGGGSLTYEQYF
TGTGCCAGCAGCCCCCGGGGGGGCGGGAGTCTGACCTACGAGCAGTACTTC
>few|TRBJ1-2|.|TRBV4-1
CASSQVLSGGYGYTF
TGCGCCAGCAGCCAAGTACTGAGTGGAGGCTATGGCTACACCTTC
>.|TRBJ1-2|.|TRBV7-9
CASSSFQGYGYTF
TGTGCCAGCAGCTCCTTCCAGGGATATGGCTACACCTTC
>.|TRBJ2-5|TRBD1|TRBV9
CASSRATGAQETQYF
TGTGCCAGCAGTAGAGCGACAGGGGCTCAAGAGACCCAGTACTTC
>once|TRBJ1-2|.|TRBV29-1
CSVEDRGSMEGVNYGYTF
TGCAGCGTTGAAGATCGGGGTTCTATGGAGGGCGTTAACTATGGCTACACCTTC
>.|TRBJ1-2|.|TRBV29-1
CSVVKGDHGYTF
TGCAGCGTCGTCAAGGGGGATCATGGCTACACCTTC
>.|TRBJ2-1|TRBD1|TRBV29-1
CSAEGQLLDEQFF
TGCAGCGCCGAGGGACAGCTCCTAGATGAGCAGTTCTTC
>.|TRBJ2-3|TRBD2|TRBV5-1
CASSRLAGEGGTDTQYF
TGCGCCAGCAGCCGACTAGCGGGAGAGGGGGGCACAGATACGCAGTATTTT